What follows is one TCR beta chain and its context. The sample comes from a study of blood T cell repertoires in COVID-19. As originally analysed: Reference gene primer amplification gave estimated nucleated cell counts. Sequencing was performed with immunoSEQ multiplex PCR; in TCRdb, only in-frame clones are kept and a portion is missing. The D gene and trimming were derived from the DNA, and the V and J assignments and clone size from that table. The data hold around 250,000 clones, with around 84% observed a single time. The length of the CDR3 is 13 residues. V was clipped by 3 bases and J by 7 bases; unmatched bases: 3. Germline loops: CDR1 SEHNR, CDR2 FQNEAQ (reference sequence).

Material: PBMCs or T cells enriched from blood (not recorded which). The chain recombines TRBV7-9 with TRBJ2-1, with 7 bases aligning to TRBD2. The source of this sequence is a man between 35 and 55 years old who had been exposed to COVID-19. CDR3 in amino acids: CASSLLADNEQFF. In DNA, the CDR3 is TGTGCCAGCAGCTTGCTAGCGGATAATGAGCAGTTCTTC.